What follows are 17 T cell receptor beta chains derived from one specimen sequenced in a study of blood T cell repertoires in COVID-19. Only in-frame clones appear in the TCRdb table, and some are missing; sequencing was by immunoSEQ multiplex PCR. The sample records roughly 230,000 clones, roughly four fifths being singletons. Sequences were obtained from peripheral blood. These receptors were obtained from a man aged 45-60 years with active or convalescent COVID-19.

The chain links TRBV19 to TRBJ1-1; TRBD1 is a possible D gene (5 bases). CDR3 length: 15 amino acids. The V and J ends lost 1 base and 1 base respectively, with 10 bases between them. Germline CDR1 is LNHDA and CDR2 is SQIVND (reference sequence). The CDR3 DNA sequence: TGTGCCAGTAGTATAGCGGGCAGGGAGAACACTGAAGCTTTCTTT. It specifies CASSIAGRENTEAFF.

This chain links TRBV5-1 with TRBJ1-1, with 11 nucleotides matching TRBD1. The V gene's germline CDR1 is SGHRS and CDR2 YFSETQ. The CDR3 sequence is 14 residues long. V shed 3 bases and J 4 bases; nucleotides not matched to a gene: 2. CDR3 protein: CASSSGQGGTEAFF. CDR3 nucleotide sequence: TGCGCCAGCAGCTCGGGACAGGGGGGCACTGAAGCTTTCTTT.

The rearrangement uses TRBV24-1 and TRBJ2-1; 12 nucleotides match TRBD2. The germline V gene has CDR1 KGHDR and CDR2 SFDVKD. There are 18 residues in the CDR3. The ends lost 3 bases at V and 5 bases at J; junction bases unmatched: 10. The CDR3 region has the DNA TGTGCCACCAGTGATCCCTCCCGGACTAGCGGGGTTAACAATGAGCAGTTCTTC. Residues: CATSDPSRTSGVNNEQFF.

The chain employs TRBV30 and TRBJ1-2; no clear D gene. CDR3 size: 13 residues. The germline V gene encodes CDR1 GTSNPN and CDR2 SVGIG (reference sequence). The germline V and J ends were trimmed by 2 bases and 4 bases, with 11 bases remaining between them. CDR3 bases: TGTGCCTGGAGTAATACGAGCCCCTATGGCTACACCTTC. Translated: CAWSNTSPYGYTF.

This clone came up a few times. J is TRBJ1-2 and V is TRBV15; tentative D call: TRBD1 (6 bases). The CDR3 contains 13 residues. The germline gives CDR1 LNHNV, CDR2 YYDKDF (reference sequence). V lost 6 bases to trimming and J lost 6 bases, with 14 bases between them. The DNA of the CDR3 is TGTGCCACCAGTATATCAGGGGTAAATGGCTACACCTTC. Protein product: CATSISGVNGYTF.

The rearrangement joins TRBV30 to TRBJ1-2, with a tentative D call TRBD1 (5 bases). V gave up 2 bases and J gave up 3 bases, with 13 bases separating them. Germline values: CDR1 GTSNPN, CDR2 SVGIG (reference sequence). This CDR3 has 14 residues. Here the CDR3 DNA reads TGTGCCTGGAGTCAGGGCCTAGGAGACTATGGCTACACCTTC. Translated, it gives CAWSQGLGDYGYTF.

The chain couples TRBV7-9 to TRBJ2-2; 9 bases match TRBD1. Losses at the gene ends were 6 bases for V and 6 bases for J; bases not matched to a gene: 14. Germline lookup yields CDR1 SEHNR and CDR2 FQNEAQ (reference sequence). The length of the CDR3 is 17 residues. As DNA, the CDR3 is TGTGCCAGCAGAGGCACTCCGGGACAGGGAATCGCCGGGGAGCTGTTTTTT. It yields the protein CASRGTPGQGIAGELFF.

The chain uses TRBV2 and TRBJ2-1; TRBD2 aligns across 8 bases. This CDR3 has 15 residues. The trim removed 2 bases at V and 4 bases at J, leaving 4 bases unmatched. Germline V CDR1 and CDR2: SNHLY, FYNNEI. Here the CDR3 reads CASSETLAVYNEQFF. Here the CDR3 DNA reads TGTGCCAGCAGTGAAACACTAGCGGTTTACAATGAGCAGTTCTTC.

This chain uses TRBV21-1 with TRBJ1-5; the table's TRBD1 call for D was not verified on the DNA. TRBV21-1 is noted as a pseudogene. This CDR3 comprises 16 residues. The CDR3 DNA reads as TGTGCCAGCAGCAAAAGGGCAGGGGGCTTTCGTCAGCCCCAGCATTTT. Its translation: CASSKRAGGFRQPQHF.

Regarding this clone: The junction differs from germline at one of its ends, possibly a read error. This rearrangement joins TRBV7-9 to TRBJ1-1; D unclear. The CDR3 covers 15 residues. Germline CDR1 and CDR2: SEHNR and FQNEAQ (reference sequence). The CDR3 nucleotides read TGTGCCAGCACCTTAGGAGCTATCATGAACACTGAAGCTTTCTTT. This sequence encodes CASTLGAIMNTEAFF.

V and J are TRBV5-4 and TRBJ2-1, with 9 bases matching TRBD2. This CDR3 has 15 residues. Germline values: CDR1 SGHNT, CDR2 YYREEE (reference sequence). The V and J ends lost 0 bases and 7 bases, in that order; junction bases with no gene match: 5. In DNA, the CDR3 is TGTGCCAGCAGCTTGGAAAGCGGGGGGTGGAATGAGCAGTTCTTC. It yields the protein CASSLESGGWNEQFF.

The chain employs TRBV3-1 (or the pseudogene TRBV3-2) and TRBJ2-1; 10 positions match TRBD1. V lost 1 base to trimming and J lost 0 bases; unmatched junction nucleotides: 6. Germline CDR1 and CDR2: LGHDT and YNNKEL (reference sequence). The CDR3 sequence is 18 residues long. Here the CDR3 reads CASSQGDRGPRSYNEQFF. The CDR3 DNA sequence: TGTGCCAGCAGCCAAGGGGACAGGGGCCCTCGCTCCTACAATGAGCAGTTCTTC.

J is TRBJ1-4 and V is TRBV10-3; 7 bases align to TRBD1. With V trimmed by 2 bases and J by 1 base, 1 base remained unmatched. The length of the CDR3 is 15 residues. Germline-derived CDR1 and CDR2 are ENHRY and SYGVKD. This CDR3 is CAISEAGGTNEKLFF. DNA of the CDR3: TGTGCCATCAGTGAGGCAGGGGGAACTAATGAAAAACTGTTTTTT.

V is TRBV6-1 and J is TRBJ1-1; the D gene is possibly TRBD1 (5 bases). Trimming took 2 bases from V and 7 from J, leaving 11 bases between them. Germline CDR1 MNHNS, CDR2 SASEGT. CDR3 length equals 13 residues. For the CDR3, the DNA is TGTGCCAGCAGTGAAATAGAAGGGGATGAAGCTTTCTTT. The encoded protein is CASSEIEGDEAFF.

This chain links TRBV13 with TRBJ2-1; 15 bases align to TRBD2. This CDR3 comprises 19 residues. V shed 3 bases and J 1 base; nucleotides not matched to a gene: 7. Germline-derived CDR1 and CDR2 are PRHDT and FYEKMQ (reference sequence). The CDR3 nucleotides are TGTGCCAGCAGCTTTATGGGACTAGCGGGGGGTACATCCTACAATGAGCAGTTCTTC. Encoded protein: CASSFMGLAGGTSYNEQFF. Combining the CDR3 with reference TRBV13 and TRBJ2-1 gives the whole variable domain AAGVIQSPRHLIKEKRETATLKCYPIPRHDTVYWYQQGPGQDPQFLISFYEKMQSDKGSIPDRFSAQQFSDYHSELNMSSLELGDSALYFCASSFMGLAGGTSYNEQFFGPGTRLTVL.

The V and J genes are TRBV19 and TRBJ2-1, with D maybe TRBD2 (6 bases). The CDR3 is 13 amino acids. Trimming cost V 4 bases and J 3 bases, with 7 bases left between them. Germline values: CDR1 LNHDA, CDR2 SQIVND (reference sequence). CDR3 bases: TGTGCCAGTAGTAGGCGGGGCTACAATGAGCAGTTCTTC. It encodes CASSRRGYNEQFF.

The chain uses TRBV2 and TRBJ2-7; perhaps TRBD2 as D (6 bases). The V and J ends lost 4 bases and 6 bases respectively, with 13 bases between them. Germline V gene sequence: CDR1 SNHLY, CDR2 FYNNEI. This CDR3 is 13 amino acids long. CDR3: CASSGAGHGEQYF. In DNA form, the CDR3 reads TGTGCCAGCAGTGGGGCGGGGCACGGCGAGCAGTACTTC. Full variable domain (remainder filled in from reference TRBV2 and TRBJ2-7): EPEVTQTPSHQVTQMGQEVILRCVPISNHLYFYWYRQILGQKVEFLVSFYNNEISEKSEIFDDQFSVERPDGSNFTLKIRSTKLEDSAMYFCASSGAGHGEQYFGPGTRLTVT.